The 27 T cell receptor beta chains below all came from one sample that was sequenced in a study of radiotherapy plus CTLA-4 blockade in lung cancer. TCRdb's copy holds only in-frame clones and misses some; the assay was immunoSEQ multiplex PCR. This repertoire shows around 90,000 clones, about four fifths found once; its top ten account for 0.65% to 0.9%. The sample in question was peripheral blood, obtained from a patient treated with radiotherapy plus ipilimumab. The receptors were sampled from a human donor with non-small cell lung cancer who had stable disease on radiotherapy plus ipilimumab.

The chain links TRBV5-1 to TRBJ1-2; D is possibly TRBD1 (5 bases). There are 13 residues in the CDR3. Between the trimmed V and J ends, which lost 0 bases and 4 bases, there was a span of 7 bases. Per the germline V gene, CDR1 is SGHRS and CDR2 is YFSETQ. This CDR3 is CASSLEDSYGYTF. CDR3 nucleotide sequence: TGCGCCAGCAGCTTGGAAGACAGCTATGGCTACACCTTC.

The rearrangement links TRBV7-2 to TRBJ1-6; the D gene is possibly TRBD1 (6 bases). With 5 bases removed from V and 6 bases from J, the gap between germline ends came to 8 bases. CDR1 is SGHTA, CDR2 FQGNSA, per germline. The CDR3 is made up of 13 amino acids. The CDR3: CASSAGVNSPLHF. CDR3 sequence (DNA): TGTGCCAGCAGCGCAGGGGTTAATTCACCCCTCCACTTT.

V usage is TRBV2 and J usage is TRBJ2-1; 16 nucleotides match TRBD2. In germline, CDR1 is SNHLY, CDR2 FYNNEI. This CDR3 region has 15 residues. The V and J ends lost 7 bases and 8 bases, in that order; junction bases with no gene match: 5. CDR3 bases: TGTGCCAGCAACACCGGGACTAGCGGGGGGGATGAGCAGTTCTTC. Protein: CASNTGTSGGDEQFF.

The chain is built from TRBV20-1 and TRBJ1-2; TRBD1 might be the D (5 bases). With 3 bases removed from V and 8 bases from J, the gap between germline ends came to 10 bases. The CDR3 has 11 residues. Germline V gives CDR1 DFQATT, CDR2 SNEGSKA (reference sequence). This CDR3 is CSARDTVGYTF. The CDR3 DNA sequence: TGCAGTGCTAGGGACACGGTGGGCTACACCTTC.

This clone was recorded once. This chain joins TRBV6-1 and TRBJ2-7; TRBD2 might be the D (7 bases). V lost 6 bases and J lost 4, with 19 bases in between. Per germline, CDR1 MNHNS and CDR2 SASEGT. The CDR3 length is 15 residues. Here the CDR3 DNA reads TGTGCCAGCAGCCAGGTGGGGGGGCCTTTATACGAGCAGTACTTC. It specifies CASSQVGGPLYEQYF.

Only a few counts were recorded for this clone. This rearrangement joins TRBV9 to TRBJ1-1; 7 bases map to TRBD1. Germline V gene data show CDR1 as SGDLS and CDR2 as YYNGEE. The V gene end was trimmed by 1 base and the J gene end by 3 bases; junction bases not matched to a gene: 3. The CDR3 covers 14 residues. The CDR3 nucleotides read TGTGCCAGCAGCGTATTTGACAGGGACACTGAAGCTTTCTTT. It specifies CASSVFDRDTEAFF.

This chain links TRBV27 with TRBJ2-7; possibly TRBD2 for D (5 bases). Germline CDR1 reads MNHEY; CDR2 reads SMNVEV (reference sequence). CDR3 size: 17 residues. Trimming took off 0 bases at V and 2 bases at J, with 17 bases between the two ends. CDR3 DNA: TGTGCCAGCAGTTTATCGCGTGTGGCGGGCAGCCCCTACGAGCAGTACTTC. Its protein product is CASSLSRVAGSPYEQYF.

This clone was seen a few times. The V call is TRBV6-6, the J call TRBJ2-3; weak D call: TRBD1 (6 bases). From germline, CDR1 is MNHNY and CDR2 SVGAGI (reference sequence). The length of the CDR3 is 16 residues. Trimming pared 4 bases from V and 3 bases from J, leaving 17 bases between. CDR3 loop: CASSSQGGRRTDTQYF. The DNA of the CDR3 is TGTGCCAGCAGTTCCCAAGGGGGAAGGAGAACAGATACGCAGTATTTT.

This clone was detected only once. The chain recombines TRBV5-1 with TRBJ1-5; 7 bases line up with TRBD1. The V and J ends lost 0 bases and 5 bases, in that order; junction bases with no gene match: 2. Germline lookup yields CDR1 SGHRS and CDR2 YFSETQ. There are 14 residues in the CDR3. The CDR3 nucleotides read TGCGCCAGCAGCTTGGGAGGGACAGATCAGCCCCAGCATTTT. Translating it yields CASSLGGTDQPQHF.

The chain carries TRBV28 and TRBJ2-7; TRBD1 matches 9 bases. Germline V lookup: CDR1 MDHEN, CDR2 SYDVKM. CDR3 length: 14 amino acids. V lost 5 bases and J lost 6; bases outside the gene matches: 8. The CDR3 sequence: CASSLWTGAREQYF. CDR3 coding DNA: TGTGCCAGCAGTCTCTGGACAGGGGCACGCGAGCAGTACTTC.

The chain has TRBV14 and TRBJ2-2; D might be TRBD1 or TRBD2, each matching 5 bases. The CDR3 totals 15 residues. CDR1 and CDR2 from the germline V gene are SGHDN and FVKESK. The V and J ends lost 0 bases and 5 bases respectively, with 10 bases between them. The DNA for the CDR3 is TGTGCCAGCAGCCAAGATCTTGAGGGGACCGGGGAGCTGTTTTTT. Its protein is CASSQDLEGTGELFF.

The chain uses TRBV29-1 and TRBJ1-3; D perhaps matches TRBD1 (5 bases). V was pared by 0 bases and J by 0 bases, with 6 bases between. The V gene's germline CDR1 is SQVTM and CDR2 ANQGSEA. The CDR3 covers 14 residues. CDR3 loop: CSVEEGASGNTIYF. In DNA, the CDR3 is TGCAGCGTTGAAGAAGGGGCCTCTGGAAACACCATATATTTT.

The rearrangement uses TRBV6-5 and TRBJ1-2; D uncertain. Germline CDR1 is MNHEY and CDR2 is SVGAGI. V was trimmed by 0 bases and J by 2 bases, leaving 10 bases between them. The CDR3 extends over 15 amino acids. In DNA, the CDR3 is TGTGCCAGCAGTTACTCCCCAACAGCCAACTATGGCTACACCTTC. Protein: CASSYSPTANYGYTF.

The J gene is TRBJ1-2, the V gene TRBV9; a weak D match, TRBD1 (6 bases). Germline-derived CDR1 and CDR2 are SGDLS and YYNGEE. V was trimmed by 0 bases and J by 3 bases, leaving 12 bases between them. CDR3 length equals 15 residues. DNA for the CDR3: TGTGCCAGCAGCGTAGAGGGGGTGTCGGACTATGGCTACACCTTC. The encoded protein is CASSVEGVSDYGYTF.

V gene TRBV9 combines with J gene TRBJ2-1; D is undetermined. Germline assignment: CDR1 SGDLS and CDR2 YYNGEE. The V end lost 1 base, the J end lost 0 bases, and 11 bases lay between the germline ends. CDR3 size: 16 residues. The CDR3, as DNA: TGTGCCAGCAGCGTAACCAGCTTCAGCTCCTACAATGAGCAGTTCTTC. This gives the protein CASSVTSFSSYNEQFF.

V usage is TRBV15 and J usage is TRBJ1-3; the D is unclear. Germline CDR1 and CDR2: LNHNV and YYDKDF (reference sequence). CDR3 length: 12 amino acids. Trimming cost V 0 bases and J 8 bases, with 5 bases left between them. DNA for the CDR3: TGTGCCACCAGCAGAGAGGGTTACACCATATATTTT. Translating gives CATSREGYTIYF.

This clone was seen a few times. The chain is built from TRBV7-9 and TRBJ1-5, with 8 bases that match TRBD1. Per germline, CDR1 SEHNR and CDR2 FQNEAQ (reference sequence). The CDR3 length is 16 residues. J gave up 5 bases and V 1 base, and 7 bases lay outside the gene matches. The CDR3 protein is CASSLGTGRRDQPQHF. The CDR3 DNA reads TGTGCCAGCAGCTTAGGGACAGGGAGAAGAGATCAGCCCCAGCATTTT.

This chain connects TRBV7-6 to TRBJ2-1; 9 bases align to TRBD2. The CDR3 has 18 amino acids. The junction had 15 bases not matched to a gene; V was cut back by 2 bases and J by 7 bases. Germline V gene lookup returns CDR1 SGHVS and CDR2 FNYEAQ. This chain's CDR3 is CASSLFQSGGGRVNEQFF. CDR3 coding DNA: TGTGCCAGCAGCTTATTCCAATCCGGTGGCGGGAGGGTGAATGAGCAGTTCTTC.

The V gene is TRBV28, the J gene TRBJ2-3, with 8 bases identical to TRBD2. Germline V gene data show CDR1 as MDHEN and CDR2 as SYDVKM. This CDR3 is built from 13 residues. Losses at the gene ends were 7 bases for V and 5 bases for J; bases not matched to a gene: 5. Here the CDR3 DNA reads TGTGCCAGCACTCGGGGGGGGCAAGATACGCAGTATTTT. It codes for CASTRGGQDTQYF.

The V call is TRBV6-1, the J call TRBJ2-7; perhaps D is TRBD1 or TRBD2 (7 bases each). This CDR3 contains 14 residues. From germline, CDR1 is MNHNS and CDR2 SASEGT. V gave up 7 bases and J gave up 3 bases, with 16 bases separating them. The chain's CDR3 is CASTEGASGYEQYF. CDR3 nucleotides: TGTGCCAGCACTGAGGGGGCTAGCGGCTACGAGCAGTACTTC.

J is TRBJ2-5 and V is TRBV10-2; unclear D gene. V was trimmed by 4 bases and J by 7 bases, leaving 10 bases between them. There are 12 residues in the CDR3. The germline V gene encodes CDR1 WSHSY and CDR2 SAAADI. The CDR3 sequence is CASSGVSSTQYF. The CDR3 coding sequence is TGCGCCAGCAGTGGAGTAAGTTCGACCCAGTACTTC.

The chain has TRBV28 and TRBJ2-7, with TRBD1 matching over 9 bases. After removal of 10 bases from V and 0 bases from J, the junction contained 7 bases not matched to a gene. This CDR3 region has 14 residues. The germline CDR1 and CDR2 sequences are MDHEN and SYDVKM. The DNA of the CDR3 is TGTGCCACCGCACAGGGGGCCCCCTCCTACGAGCAGTACTTC. Translation: CATAQGAPSYEQYF.

This chain connects TRBV9 to TRBJ2-1; 8 positions match TRBD1. There are 16 residues in the CDR3. J was trimmed by 3 bases and V by 4 bases; bases with no gene match: 9. Germline V lookup: CDR1 SGDLS, CDR2 YYNGEE. The CDR3: CASSSQDRVDYNEQFF. DNA for the CDR3: TGTGCCAGCAGCTCCCAGGACAGGGTAGACTACAATGAGCAGTTCTTC.

The chain links TRBV7-2 to TRBJ2-5, with 14 positions matching TRBD2. This CDR3 comprises 16 residues. CDR1 is SGHTA, CDR2 FQGNSA, per germline. V shed 6 bases and J 6 bases; nucleotides not matched to a gene: 9. CDR3 DNA: TGTGCCAGCAGAAGTCCGGGACTAGCGGGAGTCCAGACCCAGTACTTC. Its translation: CASRSPGLAGVQTQYF. Combining the CDR3 with reference TRBV7-2 and TRBJ2-5 gives the whole variable domain GAGVSQSPSNKVTEKGKDVELRCDPISGHTALYWYRQSLGQGLEFLIYFQGNSAPDKSGLPSDRFSAERTGGSVSTLTIQRTQQEDSAVYLCASRSPGLAGVQTQYFGPGTRLLVL.

This rearrangement joins TRBV9 to TRBJ2-7; 12 bases are a match to TRBD1. With V trimmed by 4 bases and J by 5 bases, 7 bases remained unmatched. Germline CDR1 reads SGDLS; CDR2 reads YYNGEE. The CDR3 is made up of 15 amino acids. CDR3 loop: CASSPRGTGGDEQYF. The CDR3 DNA is TGTGCCAGCAGCCCCCGAGGGACAGGGGGCGACGAGCAGTACTTC.

V is TRBV14 and J is TRBJ1-1; D unresolved. CDR1 and CDR2 (germline): SGHDN, FVKESK. V was clipped by 0 bases and J by 5 bases, with 7 bases between them. The CDR3 loop spans 13 amino acids. CDR3 in amino acids: CASSQDGDTEAFF. The CDR3 nucleotides are TGTGCCAGCAGCCAAGATGGGGATACTGAAGCTTTCTTT. Filled out from reference TRBV14 and TRBJ1-1, the complete variable domain reads EAGVTQFPSHSVIEKGQTVTLRCDPISGHDNLYWYRRVMGKEIKFLLHFVKESKQDESGMPNNRFLAERTGGTYSTLKVQPAELEDSGVYFCASSQDGDTEAFFGQGTRLTVV.

V and J are TRBV28 and TRBJ1-5, with D unclear. Germline CDR1 and CDR2: MDHEN and SYDVKM. Trimming removed 5 bases at V and 6 bases at J, with 5 bases between. The CDR3 is made up of 11 amino acids. In DNA, the CDR3 is TGTGCCAGCAGTATCGGTCAGCCCCAGCATTTT. Its translation is CASSIGQPQHF.